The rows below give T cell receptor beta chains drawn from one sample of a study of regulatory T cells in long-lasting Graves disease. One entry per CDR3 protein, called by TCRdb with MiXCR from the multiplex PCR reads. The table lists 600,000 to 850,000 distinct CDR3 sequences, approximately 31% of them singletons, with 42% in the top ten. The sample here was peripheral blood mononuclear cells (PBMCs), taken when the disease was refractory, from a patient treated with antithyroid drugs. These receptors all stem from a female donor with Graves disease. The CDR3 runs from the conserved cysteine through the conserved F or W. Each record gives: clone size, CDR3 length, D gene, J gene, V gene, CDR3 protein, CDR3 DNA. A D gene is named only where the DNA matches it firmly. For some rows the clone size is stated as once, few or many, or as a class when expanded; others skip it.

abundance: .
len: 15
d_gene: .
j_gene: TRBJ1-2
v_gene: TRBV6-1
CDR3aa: CASSRPTAGVDGYTF
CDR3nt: TGTGCCAGCAGTCGACCAACCGCAGGGGTGGATGGCTACACCTTC

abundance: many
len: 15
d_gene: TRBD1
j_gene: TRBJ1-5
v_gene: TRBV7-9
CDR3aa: CASSLDGTGNQPQHF
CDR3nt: TGTGCCAGCAGCTTAGATGGGACAGGCAATCAGCCCCAGCATTTT

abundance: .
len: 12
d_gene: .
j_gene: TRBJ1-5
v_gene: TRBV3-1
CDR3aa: CASSQDAGPQHF
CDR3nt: TGTGCCAGCAGCCAAGATGCCGGACCCCAGCATTTT

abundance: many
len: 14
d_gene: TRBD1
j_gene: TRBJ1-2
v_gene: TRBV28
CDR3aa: CASSRTGRSYGYTF
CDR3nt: TGTGCCAGCAGTCGGACAGGCCGTTCGTATGGCTACACCTTC

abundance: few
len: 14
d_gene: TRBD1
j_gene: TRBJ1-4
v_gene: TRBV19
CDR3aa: CASRSTGRNEKLFF
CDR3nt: TGTGCCAGTAGATCGACAGGGAGAAATGAAAAACTGTTTTTT

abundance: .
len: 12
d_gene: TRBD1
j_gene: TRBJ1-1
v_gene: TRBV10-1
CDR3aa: CASSESGGETFF
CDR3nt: TGCGCCAGCAGTGAATCAGGGGGGGAAACTTTCTTT

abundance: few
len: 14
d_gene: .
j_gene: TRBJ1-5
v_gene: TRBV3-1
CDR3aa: CASSQEPQSSPQHF
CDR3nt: TGTGCCAGCAGCCAAGAACCTCAATCAAGCCCCCAGCATTTT

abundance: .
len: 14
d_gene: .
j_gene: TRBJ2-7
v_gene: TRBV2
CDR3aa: CASSREIGTYEQYF
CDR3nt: TGTGCCAGCAGTAGGGAGATAGGGACCTACGAGCAGTACTTC

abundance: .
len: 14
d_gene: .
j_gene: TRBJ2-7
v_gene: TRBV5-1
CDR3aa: CASSLAPSPYEQYF
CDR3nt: TGCGCCAGCAGCTTGGCGCCTTCCCCCTACGAGCAGTACTTC

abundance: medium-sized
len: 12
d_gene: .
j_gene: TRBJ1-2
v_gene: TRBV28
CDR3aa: CASSVRGSGYTF
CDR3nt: TGTGCCAGCAGTGTCAGGGGTAGCGGCTACACCTTC

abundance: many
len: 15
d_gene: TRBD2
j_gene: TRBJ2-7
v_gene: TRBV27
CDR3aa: CASSSTSGRPYEQYF
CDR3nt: TGTGCCAGCAGTTCGACTAGCGGGAGACCCTACGAGCAGTACTTC